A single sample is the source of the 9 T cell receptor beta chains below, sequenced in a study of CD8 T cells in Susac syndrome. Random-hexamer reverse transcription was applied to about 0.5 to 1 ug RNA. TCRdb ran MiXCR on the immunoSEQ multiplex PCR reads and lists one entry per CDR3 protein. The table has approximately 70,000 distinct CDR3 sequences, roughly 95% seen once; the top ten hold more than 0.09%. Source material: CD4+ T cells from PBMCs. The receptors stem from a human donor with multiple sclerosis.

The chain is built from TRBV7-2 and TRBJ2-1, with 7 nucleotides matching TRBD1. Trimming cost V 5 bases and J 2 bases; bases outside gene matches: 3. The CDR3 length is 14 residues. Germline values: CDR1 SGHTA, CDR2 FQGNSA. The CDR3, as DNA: TGTGCCAGCAGCCCCGGGACAGCCTACAATGAGCAGTTCTTC. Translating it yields CASSPGTAYNEQFF.

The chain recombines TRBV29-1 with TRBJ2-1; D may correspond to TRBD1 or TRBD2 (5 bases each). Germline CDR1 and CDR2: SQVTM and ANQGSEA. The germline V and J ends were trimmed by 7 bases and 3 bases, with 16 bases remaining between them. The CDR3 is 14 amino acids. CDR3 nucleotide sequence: TGCAGCGGGGGCCCGGGGCGAAGCTACAATGAGCAGTTCTTC. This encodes CSGGPGRSYNEQFF.

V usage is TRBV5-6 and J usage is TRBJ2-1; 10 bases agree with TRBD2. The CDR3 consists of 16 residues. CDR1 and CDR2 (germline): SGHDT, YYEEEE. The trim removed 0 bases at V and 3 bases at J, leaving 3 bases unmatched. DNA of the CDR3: TGTGCCAGCAGCTTGGTTAGCGGGGGGCACTACAATGAGCAGTTCTTC. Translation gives CASSLVSGGHYNEQFF.

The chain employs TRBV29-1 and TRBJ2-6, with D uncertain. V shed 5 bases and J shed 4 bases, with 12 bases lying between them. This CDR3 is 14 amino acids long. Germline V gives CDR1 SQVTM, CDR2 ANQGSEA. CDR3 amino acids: CSVSTGDGANVLTF. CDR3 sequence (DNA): TGCAGCGTTTCCACTGGCGACGGGGCCAACGTCCTGACTTTC.

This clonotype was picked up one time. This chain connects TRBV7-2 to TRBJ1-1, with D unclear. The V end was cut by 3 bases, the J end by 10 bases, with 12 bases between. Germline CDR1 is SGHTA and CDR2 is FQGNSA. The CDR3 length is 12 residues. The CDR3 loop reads CASSLDRTRAFF. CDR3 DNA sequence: TGTGCCAGCAGCTTGGACCGGACGCGAGCTTTCTTT.

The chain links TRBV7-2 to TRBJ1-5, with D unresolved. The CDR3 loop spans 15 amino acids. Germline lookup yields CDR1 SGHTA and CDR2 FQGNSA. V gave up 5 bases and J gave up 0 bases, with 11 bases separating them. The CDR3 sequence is CASSLRGGSNQPQHF. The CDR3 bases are TGTGCCAGCAGCCTGCGTGGAGGTAGCAATCAGCCCCAGCATTTT.

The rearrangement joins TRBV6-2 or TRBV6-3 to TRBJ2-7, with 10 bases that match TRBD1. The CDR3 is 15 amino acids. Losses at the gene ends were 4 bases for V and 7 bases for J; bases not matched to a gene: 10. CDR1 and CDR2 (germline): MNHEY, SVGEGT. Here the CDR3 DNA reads TGTGCCAGCAGTTTCCGGGACAGGGGACGTCAAGAGCAGTACTTC. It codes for CASSFRDRGRQEQYF.

CDR3: CSARSRDRGPYEQYF. The CDR3 DNA is TGCAGTGCTAGATCCCGGGACAGGGGGCCGTACGAGCAGTACTTC. The chain employs TRBV20-1 and TRBJ2-7, with 12 bases lining up with TRBD1. Germline CDR1 DFQATT, CDR2 SNEGSKA (reference sequence). This CDR3 has 15 residues. J lost 4 bases, V lost 2 bases, and 6 bases had no gene match.

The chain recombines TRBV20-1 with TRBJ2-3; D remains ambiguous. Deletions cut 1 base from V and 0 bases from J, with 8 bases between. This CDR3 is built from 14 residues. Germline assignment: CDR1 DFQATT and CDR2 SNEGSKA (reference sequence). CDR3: CSARADGSTDTQYF. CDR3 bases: TGCAGTGCTAGAGCTGACGGTAGCACAGATACGCAGTATTTT.